The 15 T cell receptor beta chains listed next were all sequenced from one sample in a study of T-cell reconstitution after alpha-beta-depleted transplantation in children. Library preparation (for TCRbeta) was performed with unique molecular identifiers. MiXCR, applied by TCRdb to the PCR reads, yields one record per CDR3 protein. Counted here are about 1,000,000 distinct CDR3 sequences, about 26% occurring once; the ten biggest clones make up 28%. The starting material was PBMCs, mostly from graft donor cells, obtained 360 days after TCRalphabeta/CD19-depleted stem cell transplant. These receptors were obtained from a boy less than two years old who had a stem cell transplant for SCID, so the T cells may come from the graft donor.

This rearrangement joins TRBV12-3 or TRBV12-4 to TRBJ2-5, with 7 bases identical to TRBD1. The CDR3 is 15 residues long. V lost 5 bases and J lost 4; bases outside the gene matches: 10. This CDR3 is CASSLRPGQLETQYF. The CDR3 nucleotides are TGTGCCAGCAGTCTCCGACCGGGACAGTTAGAGACCCAGTACTTC.

This clonotype was seen only a few times. The chain couples TRBV20-1 to TRBJ2-7; 8 bases line up with TRBD1. The V and J ends lost 3 bases and 6 bases, in that order; junction bases with no gene match: 4. The CDR3 consists of 12 residues. The germline V gene encodes CDR1 DFQATT and CDR2 SNEGSKA (reference sequence). CDR3 region: CSASPRGLEQYF. CDR3 sequence (DNA): TGCAGTGCTAGCCCCAGGGGGCTCGAGCAGTACTTC.

This clonotype turned up a few times. The chain joins TRBV4-1 to TRBJ2-1, with D unresolved. Trimming took 1 base from V and 10 from J, leaving 8 bases between them. Germline-derived CDR1 and CDR2 are MGHRA and YSYEKL. The CDR3 extends over 12 amino acids. CDR3 sequence (DNA): TGCGCCAGCAGCCAAGCGTTCGGAGAGCAGTTCTTC. It encodes CASSQAFGEQFF.

In nucleotides, the CDR3 is TGTGCCAGCAGCATCCGGGACGCCGCCACAGATACGCAGTATTTT. Translated, it gives CASSIRDAATDTQYF. The V and J genes are TRBV7-9 and TRBJ2-3; either TRBD1 or TRBD2 may fit D (5 bases each). Germline lookup yields CDR1 SEHNR and CDR2 FQNEAQ (reference sequence). V lost 5 bases to trimming and J lost 2 bases, with 14 bases between them. The CDR3 sequence is 15 residues long. Based on the CDR3 plus reference TRBV7-9 and TRBJ2-3, the full variable domain is DTGVSQNPRHKITKRGQNVTFRCDPISEHNRLYWYRQTLGQGPEFLTYFQNEAQLEKSRLLSDRFSAERPKGSFSTLEIQRTEQGDSAMYLCASSIRDAATDTQYFGPGTRLTVL.

The chain couples TRBV4-3 to TRBJ2-5; D could derive from TRBD1 or TRBD2 (5 bases each). Between the trimmed V and J ends, which lost 3 bases and 5 bases, there was a span of 28 bases. The CDR3 covers 19 residues. Germline V gives CDR1 LGHNA, CDR2 YSLEER. In DNA, the CDR3 is TGCGCCAGCAGCCAGAGAACTCAAACGCAACCGGGGCCGGAGGAGACCCAGTACTTC. Amino acid sequence: CASSQRTQTQPGPEETQYF.

This clonotype was recorded many times. The chain joins TRBV6-5 to TRBJ1-1, with a tentative D call TRBD1 (6 bases). The CDR3 contains 14 residues. CDR1 is MNHEY and CDR2 is SVGAGI in the germline V gene. V dropped 3 bases and J dropped 0 bases, with 8 bases sitting between them. CDR3 region: CASSYGQMNTEAFF. The CDR3, as DNA: TGTGCCAGCAGTTATGGACAGATGAACACTGAAGCTTTCTTT.

This clonotype was seen only a few times. J is TRBJ2-1 and V is TRBV2; 12 bases agree with TRBD2. Germline values: CDR1 SNHLY, CDR2 FYNNEI. J gave up 15 bases and V 8 bases, and 11 bases lay outside the gene matches. This CDR3 has 13 amino acids. The CDR3 sequence is CASPTASGGAAFF. Here the CDR3 DNA reads TGTGCCAGCCCTACGGCTAGCGGGGGGGCTGCGTTCTTC.

This chain connects TRBV5-1 to TRBJ2-7; D uncertain. The CDR3 covers 12 residues. V lost 3 bases and J lost 2, with 6 bases in between. Germline CDR1 and CDR2: SGHRS and YFSETQ. CDR3: CASSSQPYEQYF. In DNA form, the CDR3 reads TGCGCCAGCAGCTCGCAACCCTACGAGCAGTACTTC.

The V call is TRBV15, the J call TRBJ2-3; D possibly matches TRBD1 or TRBD2 (5 bases each). CDR1 LNHNV and CDR2 YYDKDF come from the germline V gene (reference sequence). The CDR3 loop spans 17 amino acids. V lost 3 bases and J 2 bases, leaving 18 bases between the germline ends. CDR3 protein: CATSRPMGRGNTDTQYF. The CDR3 DNA sequence: TGTGCCACCAGCAGGCCTATGGGACGAGGGAACACAGATACGCAGTATTTT.

The V gene is TRBV12-3 or TRBV12-4, the J gene TRBJ2-2, with a weak D call TRBD1 (6 bases). CDR3 length: 14 amino acids. The V and J ends lost 4 bases and 3 bases respectively, with 9 bases between them. The chain's CDR3 is CASSYTGYTGELFF. The CDR3 region has the DNA TGTGCCAGCAGTTACACAGGGTACACCGGGGAGCTGTTTTTT.

The genes are TRBV4-1 and TRBJ2-7, with a weak D call TRBD2 (6 bases). The V end was cut by 0 bases, the J end by 7 bases, with 19 bases between. The CDR3 spans 16 residues. The germline CDR1 and CDR2 sequences are MGHRA and YSYEKL. DNA for the CDR3: TGCGCCAGCAGCCAAGAAGGATCGTGGGCCCGGGAGGAGCAGTACTTC. Translated: CASSQEGSWAREEQYF.

The chain has TRBV25-1 and TRBJ2-5; possible D gene TRBD2, 6 bases. The CDR3 has 17 amino acids. Germline CDR1 MGHDK, CDR2 SYGVNS. The V gene lost 4 bases and the J gene lost 4 bases, with 22 bases spanning the gap. The CDR3 protein is CASSVWPRGDGGETQYF. The CDR3 coding sequence is TGTGCCAGCAGTGTTTGGCCAAGGGGTGACGGGGGAGAGACCCAGTACTTC.

This clonotype has more than one count but fewer than ten. The V gene is TRBV5-1, the J gene TRBJ2-7, with TRBD1 matching 7 bases. J lost 2 bases, V lost 3 bases, and 11 bases had no gene match. There are 16 residues in the CDR3. Germline V gene lookup returns CDR1 SGHRS and CDR2 YFSETQ. Here the CDR3 DNA reads TGCGCCAGCAGCTCAACCGGGACAGTCGTTACCTACGAGCAGTACTTC. Amino acid sequence: CASSSTGTVVTYEQYF.

This clonotype appeared many times. This chain connects TRBV6-5 to TRBJ1-5; D is undetermined. The V gene lost 0 bases and the J gene lost 1 base, with 4 bases spanning the gap. Germline CDR1 and CDR2: MNHEY and SVGAGI. The CDR3 spans 14 residues. CDR3 DNA: TGTGCCAGCAGTTACTCGAGGAGCAATCAGCCCCAGCATTTT. Residues: CASSYSRSNQPQHF.

The chain recombines TRBV11-2 with TRBJ1-1, with D perhaps TRBD1 (5 bases). V was clipped by 5 bases and J by 4 bases, with 17 bases between them. The CDR3 contains 15 residues. Germline loops: CDR1 SGHAT, CDR2 FQNNGV. The chain's CDR3 is CASSPQGQVGTEAFF. As DNA, the CDR3 is TGTGCCAGCAGCCCGCAGGGCCAGGTCGGCACTGAAGCTTTCTTT.